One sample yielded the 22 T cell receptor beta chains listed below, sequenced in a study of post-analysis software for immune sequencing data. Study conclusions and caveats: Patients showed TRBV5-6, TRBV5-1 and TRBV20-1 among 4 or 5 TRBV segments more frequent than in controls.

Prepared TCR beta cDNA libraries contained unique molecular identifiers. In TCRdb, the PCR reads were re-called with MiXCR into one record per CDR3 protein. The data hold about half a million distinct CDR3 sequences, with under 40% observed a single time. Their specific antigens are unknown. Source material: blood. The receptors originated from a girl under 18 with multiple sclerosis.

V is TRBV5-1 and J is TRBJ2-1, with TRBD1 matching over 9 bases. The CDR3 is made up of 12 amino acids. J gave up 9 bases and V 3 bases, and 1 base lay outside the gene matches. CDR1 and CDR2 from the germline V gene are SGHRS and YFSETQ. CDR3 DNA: TGCGCCAGCAGCTCACAGGGGGCTGAGCAGTTCTTC. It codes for CASSSQGAEQFF.

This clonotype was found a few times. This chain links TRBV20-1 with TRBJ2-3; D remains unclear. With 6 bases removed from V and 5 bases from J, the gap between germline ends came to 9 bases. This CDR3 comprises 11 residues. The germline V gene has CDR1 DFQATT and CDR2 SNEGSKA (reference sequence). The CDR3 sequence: CSATLEDTQYF. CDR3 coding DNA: TGCAGTGCCACCCTTGAAGATACGCAGTATTTT.

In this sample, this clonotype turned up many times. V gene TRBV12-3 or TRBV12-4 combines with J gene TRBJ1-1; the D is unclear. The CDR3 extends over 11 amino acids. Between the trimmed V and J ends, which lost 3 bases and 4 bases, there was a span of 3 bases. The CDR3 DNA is TGTGCCAGCAGTTTCGGCACTGAAGCTTTCTTT. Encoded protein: CASSFGTEAFF.

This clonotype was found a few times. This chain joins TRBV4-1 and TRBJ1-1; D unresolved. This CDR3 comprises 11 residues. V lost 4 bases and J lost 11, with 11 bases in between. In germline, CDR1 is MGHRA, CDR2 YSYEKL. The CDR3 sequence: CASSPGTLAFF. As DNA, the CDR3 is TGCGCCAGCAGCCCCGGTACACTGGCTTTCTTT.

CDR3 DNA sequence: TGTGCCAGCACCCCCGGCACAGGGCGGTACAATGAGCAGTTCTTC. Its protein product is CASTPGTGRYNEQFF. This chain joins TRBV11-2 and TRBJ2-1; TRBD1 might be the D (6 bases). The CDR3 is 15 residues long. The germline V gene has CDR1 SGHAT and CDR2 FQNNGV. V lost 7 bases and J 4 bases, leaving 17 bases between the germline ends.

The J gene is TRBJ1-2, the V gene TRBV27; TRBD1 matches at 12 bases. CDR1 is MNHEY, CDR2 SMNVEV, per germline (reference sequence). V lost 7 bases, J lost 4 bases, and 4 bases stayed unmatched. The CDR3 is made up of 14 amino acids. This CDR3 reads CASKGTGGPYGYTF. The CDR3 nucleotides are TGTGCCAGCAAAGGGACAGGGGGCCCCTATGGCTACACCTTC.

CDR3 coding DNA: TGTGCCATCAGTGAGTCTGGAACAGGGTTAGCTAATGAAAAACTGTTTTTT. As protein: CAISESGTGLANEKLFF. V gene TRBV10-3 combines with J gene TRBJ1-4; weak D call: TRBD1 (6 bases). Per the germline V gene, CDR1 is ENHRY and CDR2 is SYGVKD. The CDR3 is 17 residues long. Trimming pared 0 bases from V and 3 bases from J, leaving 14 bases between.

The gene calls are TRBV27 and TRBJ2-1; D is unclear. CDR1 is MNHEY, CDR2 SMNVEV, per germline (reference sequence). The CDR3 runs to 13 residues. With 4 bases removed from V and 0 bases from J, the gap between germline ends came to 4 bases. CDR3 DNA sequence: TGTGCCAGCAGTTGGATCTCCTACAATGAGCAGTTCTTC. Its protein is CASSWISYNEQFF.

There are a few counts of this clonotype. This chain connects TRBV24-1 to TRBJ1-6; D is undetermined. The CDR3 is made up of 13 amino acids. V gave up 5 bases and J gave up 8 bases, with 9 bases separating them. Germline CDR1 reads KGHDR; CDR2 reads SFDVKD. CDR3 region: CATSAGRDSPLHF. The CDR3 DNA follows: TGTGCCACCAGTGCCGGGAGGGATTCACCCCTCCACTTT.

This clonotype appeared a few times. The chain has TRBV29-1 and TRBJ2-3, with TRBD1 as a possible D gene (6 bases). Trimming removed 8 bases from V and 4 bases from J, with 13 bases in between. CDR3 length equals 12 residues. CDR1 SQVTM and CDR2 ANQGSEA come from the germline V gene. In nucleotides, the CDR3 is TGCAGCTTTTCCACAGGGTCAGATACGCAGTATTTT. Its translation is CSFSTGSDTQYF.

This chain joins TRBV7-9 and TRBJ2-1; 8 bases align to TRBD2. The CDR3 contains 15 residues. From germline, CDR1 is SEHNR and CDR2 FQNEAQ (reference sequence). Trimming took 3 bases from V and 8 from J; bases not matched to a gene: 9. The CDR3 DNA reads TGTGCCAGCAGCTTTATAGCGGGGCCGAGGGATGAGCAGTTCTTC. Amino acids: CASSFIAGPRDEQFF.

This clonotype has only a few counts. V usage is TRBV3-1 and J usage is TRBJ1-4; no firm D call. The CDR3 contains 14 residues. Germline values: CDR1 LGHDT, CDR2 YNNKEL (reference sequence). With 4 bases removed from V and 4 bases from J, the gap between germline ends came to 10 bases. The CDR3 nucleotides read TGTGCCAGCAGCCCCTCCCGCAGTAATGAAAAACTGTTTTTT. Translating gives CASSPSRSNEKLFF.

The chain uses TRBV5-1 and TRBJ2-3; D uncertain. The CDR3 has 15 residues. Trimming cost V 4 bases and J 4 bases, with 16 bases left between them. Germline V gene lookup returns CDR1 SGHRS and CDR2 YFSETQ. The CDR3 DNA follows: TGCGCCAGCAGCCCCGGGCATATGGGCCCAGATACGCAGTATTTT. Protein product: CASSPGHMGPDTQYF.

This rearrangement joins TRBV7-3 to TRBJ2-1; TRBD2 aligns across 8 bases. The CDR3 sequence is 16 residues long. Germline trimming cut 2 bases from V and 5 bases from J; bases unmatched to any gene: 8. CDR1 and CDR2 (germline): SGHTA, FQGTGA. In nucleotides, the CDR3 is TGTGCCAGCAGCTTACGACCCGCGGGGGGCCACAATGAGCAGTTCTTC. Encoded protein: CASSLRPAGGHNEQFF.

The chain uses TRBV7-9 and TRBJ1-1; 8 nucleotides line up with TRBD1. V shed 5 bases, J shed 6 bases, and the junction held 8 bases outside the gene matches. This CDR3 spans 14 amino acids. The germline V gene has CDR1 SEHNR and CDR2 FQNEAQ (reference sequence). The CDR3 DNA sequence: TGTGCCAGCAGCACGACAGGGGTTCTGCCTGAAGCTTTCTTT. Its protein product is CASSTTGVLPEAFF.

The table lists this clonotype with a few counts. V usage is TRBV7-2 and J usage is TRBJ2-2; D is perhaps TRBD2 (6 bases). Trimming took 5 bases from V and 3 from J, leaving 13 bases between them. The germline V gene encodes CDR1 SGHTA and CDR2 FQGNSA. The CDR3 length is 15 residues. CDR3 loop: CASSRGGADTGELFF. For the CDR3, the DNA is TGTGCCAGCAGCCGAGGAGGGGCTGACACCGGGGAGCTGTTTTTT.

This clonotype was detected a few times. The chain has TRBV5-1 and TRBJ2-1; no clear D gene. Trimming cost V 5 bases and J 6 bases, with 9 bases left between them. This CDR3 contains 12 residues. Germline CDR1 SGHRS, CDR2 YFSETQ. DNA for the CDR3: TGCGCCAGCAGGCCTAACGGCAATGAGCAGTTCTTC. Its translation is CASRPNGNEQFF.

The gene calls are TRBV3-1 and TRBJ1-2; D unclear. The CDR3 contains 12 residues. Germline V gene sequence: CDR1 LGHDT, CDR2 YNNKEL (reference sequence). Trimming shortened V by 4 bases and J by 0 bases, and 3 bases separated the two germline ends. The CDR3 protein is CASSPTNYGYTF. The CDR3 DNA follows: TGTGCCAGCAGCCCAACTAACTATGGCTACACCTTC. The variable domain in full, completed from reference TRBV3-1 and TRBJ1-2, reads DTAVSQTPKYLVTQMGNDKSIKCEQNLGHDTMYWYKQDSKKFLKIMFSYNNKELIINETVPNRFSPKSPDKAHLNLHINSLELGDSAVYFCASSPTNYGYTFGSGTRLTVV.

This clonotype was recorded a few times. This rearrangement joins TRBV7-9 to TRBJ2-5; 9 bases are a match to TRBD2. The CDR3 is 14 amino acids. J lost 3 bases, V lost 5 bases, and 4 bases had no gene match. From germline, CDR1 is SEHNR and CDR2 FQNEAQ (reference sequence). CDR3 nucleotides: TGTGCCAGCAGCGTTCGGACTAGCGAAGAGACCCAGTACTTC. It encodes CASSVRTSEETQYF.

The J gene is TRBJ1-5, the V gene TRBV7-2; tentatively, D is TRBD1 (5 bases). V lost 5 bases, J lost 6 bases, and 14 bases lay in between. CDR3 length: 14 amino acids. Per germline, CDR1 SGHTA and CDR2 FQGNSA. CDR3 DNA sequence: TGTGCCAGCAGCGCTCAGGGTTCGGCTCAGCCCCAGCATTTT. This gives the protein CASSAQGSAQPQHF.

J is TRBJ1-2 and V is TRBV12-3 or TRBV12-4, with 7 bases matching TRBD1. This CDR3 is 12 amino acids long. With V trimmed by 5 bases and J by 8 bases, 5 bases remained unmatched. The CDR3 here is CASSNRGYGYTF. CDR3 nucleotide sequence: TGTGCCAGCAGTAACAGGGGTTACGGCTACACCTTC.

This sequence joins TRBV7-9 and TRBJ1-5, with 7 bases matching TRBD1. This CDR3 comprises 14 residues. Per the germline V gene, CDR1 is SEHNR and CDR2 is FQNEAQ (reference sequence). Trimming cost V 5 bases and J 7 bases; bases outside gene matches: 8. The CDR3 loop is CASSTTTGSQPQHF. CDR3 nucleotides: TGTGCCAGCAGCACAACGACAGGGTCCCAGCCCCAGCATTTT.